The 32 T cell receptor beta chains reported below all come from one sample, sequenced in a study of shared clonotypes between healthy human individuals. Libraries were prepared by immunoSEQ multiplex PCR; TCRdb keeps only in-frame clonotypes and omits some of them. The profile shows around 690,000 clones, roughly 88% of them singletons. Material: memory CD8+ T cells from PBMCs. This sample's subset: CD45RO+ cells pooled with CCR7-negative TemRA cells. The receptors were gathered from a young man in good health. Some clones in this sample may be carry-over from other donors' samples.

This chain's CDR3 is CASSQVSEVINYGYTF. In nucleotides, the CDR3 is TGCGCCAGCAGCCAAGTTTCGGAGGTTATAAACTATGGCTACACCTTC. This rearrangement joins TRBV4-1 to TRBJ1-2; no definite D call. The CDR3 covers 16 residues. V dropped 1 base and J dropped 2 bases, with 14 bases sitting between them. Germline CDR1 and CDR2: MGHRA and YSYEKL.

The rearrangement uses TRBV4-2 and TRBJ2-1, with 9 nucleotides matching TRBD2. The trim removed 1 base at V and 4 bases at J, leaving 5 bases unmatched. Per the germline V gene, CDR1 is LGHNA and CDR2 is YNFKEQ. The CDR3 covers 16 residues. CDR3 sequence (DNA): TGTGCCAGCAGCCAAGCCCTAGCGGGACAATACAATGAGCAGTTCTTC. Its translation: CASSQALAGQYNEQFF.

The CDR3 protein is CASSQRWLAGGSYEQYF. The CDR3 DNA follows: TGCGCCAGCAGCCAAAGGTGGCTAGCGGGTGGATCCTACGAGCAGTACTTC. The chain joins TRBV4-3 to TRBJ2-7; 8 bases map to TRBD2. V lost 2 bases to trimming and J lost 1 base; unmatched junction nucleotides: 10. Germline-derived CDR1 and CDR2 are LGHNA and YSLEER. There are 17 residues in the CDR3.

This clone was counted a single time. The chain recombines TRBV27 with TRBJ2-7; D may correspond to TRBD1 or TRBD2 (5 bases each). Germline CDR1 reads MNHEY; CDR2 reads SMNVEV (reference sequence). CDR3 length: 15 amino acids. V lost 5 bases, J lost 7 bases, and 21 bases lay in between. This CDR3 is CASSPSGTPYGEQYF. In DNA, the CDR3 is TGTGCCAGCAGTCCTTCCGGGACCCCTTATGGGGAGCAGTACTTC.

The rearrangement links TRBV27 to TRBJ2-1; 9 positions agree with TRBD2. Germline lookup yields CDR1 MNHEY and CDR2 SMNVEV (reference sequence). CDR3 size: 19 residues. The V segment lost 9 bases and the J segment 3 bases; nucleotides outside the gene matches: 21. The CDR3 sequence is CASRESSGREWGFYNEQFF. The CDR3 bases are TGTGCCAGTAGGGAGAGTAGCGGGAGAGAGTGGGGGTTCTACAATGAGCAGTTCTTC.

This chain uses TRBV6-5 with TRBJ2-2, with D possibly matching TRBD2 (5 bases). This CDR3 region has 14 residues. Trimming took 6 bases from V and 3 from J, leaving 11 bases between them. Germline V gene lookup returns CDR1 MNHEY and CDR2 SVGAGI. As DNA, the CDR3 is TGTGCCAGCAGGGAGCGGACCCACACCGGGGAGCTGTTTTTT. Its translation is CASRERTHTGELFF.

The chain uses TRBV6-5 and TRBJ1-3; possibly TRBD1 for D (5 bases). CDR3 length: 14 amino acids. Trimming stripped 2 bases from V and 4 bases from J, with 9 bases between. Germline-derived CDR1 and CDR2 are MNHEY and SVGAGI. The CDR3 DNA reads TGTGCCAGCAGTTACGGGGACGGCGGAAACACCATATATTTT. It yields the protein CASSYGDGGNTIYF.

The chain combines TRBV14 with TRBJ2-2; possible D gene TRBD1, 5 bases. This CDR3 has 14 residues. Trimming removed 3 bases from V and 1 base from J, with 6 bases in between. The germline CDR1 and CDR2 sequences are SGHDN and FVKESK. The CDR3 sequence is CASSHTGNTGELFF. The CDR3 coding sequence is TGTGCCAGCAGCCACACAGGGAACACCGGGGAGCTGTTTTTT.

The chain couples TRBV6-5 to TRBJ2-7; D gene ambiguous. The V gene lost 2 bases and the J gene lost 0 bases, with 8 bases spanning the gap. The CDR3 runs 14 residues. Germline CDR1 and CDR2: MNHEY and SVGAGI. The CDR3 sequence: CASSYGDNSYEQYF. The CDR3 region has the DNA TGTGCCAGCAGTTACGGCGACAACTCCTACGAGCAGTACTTC.

Worth noting for this clone: Other nucleotide sequences in the sample specify the same CDR3. The chain carries TRBV9 and TRBJ2-7, with 8 positions matching TRBD2. V shed 0 bases and J 2 bases; nucleotides not matched to a gene: 1. CDR3 length: 14 residues. From germline, CDR1 is SGDLS and CDR2 YYNGEE. The chain's CDR3 is CASSVAGGPYEQYF. The DNA for the CDR3 is TGTGCCAGCAGCGTAGCGGGAGGGCCCTACGAGCAGTACTTC.

This clone has only one observation. The chain links TRBV6-6 to TRBJ2-7, with a tentative D call TRBD1 (5 bases). The CDR3 runs 14 residues. Germline lookup yields CDR1 MNHNY and CDR2 SVGAGI (reference sequence). Trimming shortened V by 2 bases and J by 0 bases, and 8 bases separated the two germline ends. CDR3 loop: CASSYAGYSYEQYF. CDR3 DNA sequence: TGTGCCAGCAGTTACGCAGGGTACTCCTACGAGCAGTACTTC.

The J gene is TRBJ1-2, the V gene TRBV2, with D possibly matching TRBD1 (6 bases). Trimming shortened V by 7 bases and J by 1 base, and 22 bases separated the two germline ends. CDR1 SNHLY and CDR2 FYNNEI come from the germline V gene. This CDR3 has 17 residues. CDR3: CASNLLPWDTDNYGYTF. DNA for the CDR3: TGTGCCAGCAACCTTCTCCCATGGGACACCGATAACTATGGCTACACCTTC. The variable domain in full, with the rest retrieved from reference TRBV2 and TRBJ1-2, is EPEVTQTPSHQVTQMGQEVILRCVPISNHLYFYWYRQILGQKVEFLVSFYNNEISEKSEIFDDQFSVERPDGSNFTLKIRSTKLEDSAMYFCASNLLPWDTDNYGYTFGSGTRLTVV.

The chain carries TRBV27 and TRBJ1-5; 12 bases line up with TRBD1. CDR1 and CDR2 (germline): MNHEY, SMNVEV (reference sequence). The CDR3 loop spans 15 amino acids. J was trimmed by 7 bases and V by 4 bases; bases with no gene match: 5. CDR3 DNA sequence: TGTGCCAGCAGTTCCGGGACAGGGGGCCTCCAGCCCCAGCATTTT. As protein: CASSSGTGGLQPQHF.

The V gene is TRBV7-9, the J gene TRBJ1-1; D unclear. The ends were cut back, 1 base at V and 2 bases at J, with 11 bases in the middle. The CDR3 is 15 residues long. Germline CDR1 is SEHNR and CDR2 is FQNEAQ (reference sequence). CDR3 region: CASSLDPPPNTEAFF. The CDR3, as DNA: TGTGCCAGCAGCTTAGACCCACCCCCCAACACTGAAGCTTTCTTT.

J is TRBJ2-7 and V is TRBV11-2; TRBD2 matches 8 bases. The trim removed 5 bases at V and 3 bases at J, leaving 12 bases unmatched. The CDR3 is 16 amino acids. CDR1 and CDR2 (germline): SGHAT, FQNNGV. CDR3 sequence reads: CASSTPSVAGIYEQYF. The CDR3 DNA follows: TGTGCCAGCAGCACCCCCAGCGTAGCGGGAATCTACGAGCAGTACTTC. Full variable domain (missing parts from reference TRBV11-2 and TRBJ2-7): EAGVAQSPRYKIIEKRQSVAFWCNPISGHATLYWYQQILGQGPKLLIQFQNNGVVDDSQLPKDRFSAERLKGVDSTLKIQPAKLEDSAVYLCASSTPSVAGIYEQYFGPGTRLTVT.

This clone was observed a single time. The chain links TRBV6-1 to TRBJ1-2; perhaps TRBD1 as D (5 bases). The CDR3 length is 15 residues. Germline assignment: CDR1 MNHNS and CDR2 SASEGT. Trimming took off 1 base at V and 4 bases at J, with 13 bases between the two ends. The CDR3 reads CASSEGTNTVYGYTF. CDR3 nucleotides: TGTGCCAGCAGTGAAGGGACAAACACTGTCTATGGCTACACCTTC.

This clone was detected only a few times. J is TRBJ1-1 and V is TRBV4-1, with D perhaps matching TRBD1 (6 bases). Germline V gene data show CDR1 as MGHRA and CDR2 as YSYEKL. Trimming shortened V by 0 bases and J by 8 bases, and 10 bases separated the two germline ends. This CDR3 is built from 13 residues. The CDR3 reads CASSQDRGQEAFF. CDR3 bases: TGCGCCAGCAGCCAAGATCGAGGACAGGAAGCTTTCTTT.

V gene TRBV9 combines with J gene TRBJ2-3; D gene ambiguous. Trimming pared 0 bases from V and 4 bases from J, leaving 9 bases between. CDR3 length equals 14 residues. Germline V gives CDR1 SGDLS, CDR2 YYNGEE. DNA for the CDR3: TGTGCCAGCAGCGTAGAACGCCCCCCAGATACGCAGTATTTT. Its protein is CASSVERPPDTQYF.

This chain links TRBV12-5 with TRBJ2-7, with D possibly TRBD2 on 5 matching bases. The V and J ends lost 1 base and 3 bases respectively, with 16 bases between them. Per the germline V gene, CDR1 is LGHNT and CDR2 is FRNRAP. This CDR3 region has 16 residues. CDR3 nucleotide sequence: TGTGCTAGTGGTTTGGCTCCCGGGGATTGGGACTACGAGCAGTACTTC. Its translation: CASGLAPGDWDYEQYF.

This sequence joins TRBV5-1 and TRBJ1-5, with a possible D match to TRBD1 (6 bases). Trimming stripped 5 bases from V and 5 bases from J, with 11 bases between. Germline CDR1 reads SGHRS; CDR2 reads YFSETQ. The CDR3 contains 13 residues. The CDR3 sequence is CASSPQGDQPQHF. CDR3 nucleotides: TGCGCCAGCAGTCCACAGGGAGATCAGCCCCAGCATTTT.

The rearrangement joins TRBV9 to TRBJ2-2; unclear D gene. V lost 1 base to trimming and J lost 1 base, with 20 bases between them. The CDR3 consists of 19 residues. Germline-derived CDR1 and CDR2 are SGDLS and YYNGEE. CDR3 sequence (DNA): TGTGCCAGCAGCGTATCTACAAGTACCCGTGGCGGGAACACCGGGGAGCTGTTTTTT. As protein: CASSVSTSTRGGNTGELFF.

The V gene is TRBV28, the J gene TRBJ2-7; D not resolved. CDR3 length: 12 amino acids. V lost 10 bases to trimming and J lost 0 bases, with 10 bases between them. CDR1 is MDHEN and CDR2 is SYDVKM in the germline V gene. This chain's CDR3 is CATTDISYEQYF. In DNA, the CDR3 is TGTGCCACAACCGACATCTCCTACGAGCAGTACTTC.

The sample holds many counts of this clone. The V gene is TRBV9, the J gene TRBJ2-1; D is perhaps TRBD1 or TRBD2 (5 bases each). The CDR3 length is 12 residues. Trimming removed 5 bases at V and 7 bases at J, with 10 bases between. The germline gives CDR1 SGDLS, CDR2 YYNGEE. The CDR3 coding sequence is TGTGCCAGCAGTGGGGGTGGAAATGAGCAGTTCTTC. Translating it yields CASSGGGNEQFF.

This clone was detected only once. This chain links TRBV2 with TRBJ1-5; D is ambiguous. Germline CDR1 and CDR2: SNHLY and FYNNEI. Deletions cut 6 bases from V and 0 bases from J, with 12 bases between. The CDR3 contains 15 residues. The CDR3 reads CASRGAIYSNQPQHF. CDR3 DNA: TGTGCCAGCAGGGGAGCGATATATAGCAATCAGCCCCAGCATTTT.

V usage is TRBV15 and J usage is TRBJ2-5, with 8 bases matching TRBD2. The junction had 8 bases not matched to a gene; V was cut back by 0 bases and J by 5 bases. Germline V gene lookup returns CDR1 LNHNV and CDR2 YYDKDF (reference sequence). The CDR3 covers 16 residues. This CDR3 is CATSRDVGRATETQYF. In DNA form, the CDR3 reads TGTGCCACCAGCAGAGATGTCGGGAGGGCCACGGAGACCCAGTACTTC.

The J gene is TRBJ1-1, the V gene TRBV7-9; D may be TRBD1 (5 bases). V dropped 11 bases and J dropped 7 bases, with 17 bases sitting between them. The CDR3 extends over 12 amino acids. Looked up from germline, CDR1 is SEHNR and CDR2 is FQNEAQ (reference sequence). In nucleotides, the CDR3 is TGTGCCCCGGGGACTGACAGAATTGAAGCTTTCTTT. This gives the protein CAPGTDRIEAFF.

J is TRBJ1-5 and V is TRBV19; D is ambiguous. V was trimmed by 7 bases and J by 0 bases, leaving 10 bases between them. CDR1 LNHDA and CDR2 SQIVND come from the germline V gene (reference sequence). CDR3 length: 14 amino acids. The CDR3 nucleotides read TGTGCCAGTAAAGACGGTGATAGCAATCAGCCCCAGCATTTT. Encoded protein: CASKDGDSNQPQHF.

Only a few counts were recorded for this clone. The same CDR3 can be traced to other DNA sequences in this sample. The chain couples TRBV7-7 to TRBJ2-1; 9 positions match TRBD2. Germline CDR1 is SSHAT and CDR2 is FNYEAQ (reference sequence). V dropped 1 base and J dropped 5; count of bases not matched to a gene: 3. There are 15 residues in the CDR3. Here the CDR3 reads CASSLGLAGNNEQFF. The CDR3 nucleotides are TGTGCCAGCAGCTTAGGTCTAGCGGGGAACAATGAGCAGTTCTTC. Supplemented by reference TRBV7-7 and TRBJ2-1, the full variable domain reads GAGVSQSPRYKVTKRGQDVTLRCDPISSHATLYWYQQALGQGPEFLTYFNYEAQPDKSGLPSDRFSAERPEGSISTLTIQRTEQRDSAMYRCASSLGLAGNNEQFFGPGTRLTVL.

This clone showed up just a few times. The rearrangement links TRBV29-1 to TRBJ1-2, with 8 positions matching TRBD1. The CDR3 consists of 12 residues. The ends lost 5 bases at V and 7 bases at J; junction bases unmatched: 6. The germline V gene has CDR1 SQVTM and CDR2 ANQGSEA. The CDR3 region is CSVLAGGSGYTF. The CDR3 DNA sequence: TGCAGCGTTCTCGCAGGGGGCAGTGGCTACACCTTC.

This sequence joins TRBV4-1 and TRBJ1-6; TRBD1 matches at 10 bases. This CDR3 comprises 15 residues. J gave up 5 bases and V 3 bases, and 1 base lay outside the gene matches. CDR1 is MGHRA, CDR2 YSYEKL, per germline. The CDR3 nucleotides are TGCGCCAGCAGCCACGGGACAGGGGATAATTCACCCCTCCACTTT. The encoded protein is CASSHGTGDNSPLHF.

The chain combines TRBV19 with TRBJ2-1; D is possibly TRBD2 (6 bases). The V end lost 7 bases, the J end lost 16 bases, and 23 bases lay between the germline ends. The CDR3 is made up of 13 amino acids. Germline V gene lookup returns CDR1 LNHDA and CDR2 SQIVND (reference sequence). CDR3: CASTPPSGPEFFF. The DNA of the CDR3 is TGTGCCAGTACCCCCCCCAGCGGGCCGGAGTTCTTCTTC.

The chain combines TRBV27 with TRBJ2-7; 10 positions agree with TRBD2. CDR3 length: 15 amino acids. The trim removed 5 bases at V and 4 bases at J, leaving 8 bases unmatched. CDR1 MNHEY and CDR2 SMNVEV come from the germline V gene (reference sequence). CDR3 nucleotide sequence: TGTGCCAGCAGTCCCCTTGTAGCGGGAGGTTACGAGCAGTACTTC. Protein product: CASSPLVAGGYEQYF.